This T cell receptor (beta chain) originates from a study of pediatric ulcerative colitis (dated by TCRdb to about 2019). Regarding the study in general: From nine newly diagnosed, treatment-naive pediatric ulcerative colitis patients and four non-IBD control children, paired blood and rectal samples were collected. Findings and caveats that apply to the study as a whole: With only four individuals, the healthy control group was small. A couple of patients' blood samples yielded substantially fewer templates for technical reasons and were excluded from blood-rectal overlap analysis. A couple of rectal CDR3 clonotypes were found in every ulcerative colitis patient but in no control. Because repertoires were derived from total lymphocyte DNA, patterns in rare subsets such as regulatory T cells may not have been reflected. Blood-derived T cells may have been included in rectal pinch biopsies, especially in patients with overt colitis. Compared with controls, ulcerative colitis patients showed significantly higher autologous blood-rectal clonal overlap, a finding that suggests increased T cell trafficking to inflamed tissue. Controls, mild-moderate and acute severe colitis patients were separated by rectal repertoire features, and reduced rectal diversity due to clonal expansions was observed in acute severe colitis.

Rearranged CDR3 beta regions were amplified from genomic DNA with multiplex V and J primers using the immunoSEQ TRB Survey service. To keep depth equal across samples, survey-level sequencing depth of up to 500,000 reads per sample was applied. The libraries were purified, combined into pools and sequenced with Illumina technology. Concerning the study's data processing: Productive clonality, sample overlap, pairwise scatters, CDR3 beta length, V/D/J gene usage and productiveness were all assessed with the immunoSEQ online tools. Calculated diversity was the number of unique rearrangements divided by total templates times 100; Shannon and Simpson indices were also computed. Principal component analysis used the R prcomp function and ggbiplot package on Z-score normalized data. Morisita's index was used to quantify the clonal overlap between blood and rectum within each subject. TCRdb holds this immuneACCESS table with in-frame rearrangements only. Some clones are missing; in checked studies, unresolved V genes explain under half, and the rest has no known cause. The V and J calls and clone size are taken from that table; D and trimming were inferred from the DNA. This sample comprises some 10,000 clones, about four fifths of them detected only once. 3.5% to 5% of the sample goes to the ten largest clones.

The germline V gene encodes CDR1 SNHLY and CDR2 FYNNEI. Taken from cysteine to phenylalanine, the CDR3 has 16 residues. Only the CDR3 region is kept as DNA, spanning 48 bases read in frame from base 1. From V the trimming removes 6 bases and from J it removes 6 bases, while the gene matches leave 8 bases of the junction unaccounted for. During colonoscopy, one to two pinch biopsies were obtained from the rectum for research purposes. The control children had a colonoscopy because IBD was suspected, showed normal endoscopy both macroscopically and histologically, and did not receive an IBD diagnosis during the next year. Before DNA was isolated, the rectal biopsies underwent proteinase K digestion. The Wizard kit (Promega) was used to extract genomic DNA from the blood and intestinal samples. Notes on this clone: No cognate antigen has been identified for it. It has no much larger one-base neighbor in the sample; base qualities were not kept.

The sequence derives from a girl between 10 and 17 years old who was a control in a study of pediatric ulcerative colitis. The chain joins TRBV2 to TRBJ2-1; a stretch of 13 junction bases matches TRBD2. Sequencing input: gut tissue. The nucleotide sequence is TGTGCCAGCAGGGCGGGACTAGCGGGACGGGGCAATGAGCAGTTCTTC. Its translation is CASRAGLAGRGNEQFF.